Listed below are T cell receptor beta chains from one sample, sequenced in a study of T-cell memory formation after mild COVID-19. From the 5' RACE reads, TCRdb called clonotypes with MiXCR, one entry per CDR3 protein. The data show around 200,000 distinct CDR3 sequences, about a fifth seen once. The sequencing sample was made of PBMCs or a T cell subset sorted from them (not recorded which). The receptors originated from a man between 18 and 35 years old who had mild COVID-19 (a few samples of this study predate the infection). Cell type and time point are not known. CDR3s include the opening cysteine and the closing phenylalanine or tryptophan. D genes are given only for firm matches. Clone sizes are given selectively: once, few, many, or a class where the clone is expanded.

v_gene	d_gene	abundance	j_gene	CDR3nt	CDR3aa
TRBV7-2	.	few	TRBJ2-1	TGTGCCAGCAGCGTCGACAGGGGAGGGATGCAGTTCTTC	CASSVDRGGMQFF
TRBV5-1	.	.	TRBJ2-5	TGCGCCAGCAGCTTGATCGGACAGCAAGAGACCCAGTACTTC	CASSLIGQQETQYF
TRBV12-5	TRBD1	few	TRBJ2-1	TGTGCTAGTGGTTCACAGGGGCCTTACAATGAGCAGTTCTTC	CASGSQGPYNEQFF
TRBV7-2	TRBD1	.	TRBJ2-7	TGTGCCAGCAGCCCTGACAGGGCCGAGCAGTACTTC	CASSPDRAEQYF
TRBV4-2	TRBD2	.	TRBJ2-7	TGTGCCAGCAGCCAAGAGGTTAGCGGGAGGGCCTTATCCTACGAGCAGTACTTC	CASSQEVSGRALSYEQYF
TRBV28	TRBD1	.	TRBJ1-5	TGTGCCAGCAGCCCTAGACCCAGGGGGACAGGGACTTATCAGCCCCAGCATTTT	CASSPRPRGTGTYQPQHF
TRBV20-1	.	few	TRBJ1-4	TGCAGTGCTAGGGCCTCTAACGAAAAACTGTTTTTT	CSARASNEKLFF
TRBV4-3	.	few	TRBJ2-3	TGCGCCAGCAGCCAAGATCAAGGTGGCACAGATACGCAGTATTTT	CASSQDQGGTDTQYF
TRBV27	.	.	TRBJ1-1	TGTGCCAGCAGTTTATCAAAACAGGGAGGCACTGAAGCTTTCTTT	CASSLSKQGGTEAFF
TRBV10-3	.	.	TRBJ2-5	TGTGCCATCTCGGGAGACCTCCTAGAGACCCAGTACTTC	CAISGDLLETQYF
TRBV9	TRBD2	once	TRBJ2-5	TGTGCCAGCAGCGTAGGGGGGACTAGCGGGGTTGCAGAGACCCAGTACTTC	CASSVGGTSGVAETQYF
TRBV7-9	.	few	TRBJ1-6	TGTGCCAGCAGCTCGATTCGAGGTCGCCTCCACTTT	CASSSIRGRLHF
TRBV5-1	.	many	TRBJ2-1	TGCGCCAGCAGCTTGGAAGGGAATGAGCAGTTCTTC	CASSLEGNEQFF
TRBV7-2	.	many	TRBJ2-5	TGTGCCAGCAGCTCCGACATCCGAGAGACCCAGTACTTC	CASSSDIRETQYF
TRBV14	TRBD2	few	TRBJ2-5	TGTGCCAGCAGCCAAGCAAGCGGGGGGGCCTGGATCCAAGAGACCCAGTACTTC	CASSQASGGAWIQETQYF
TRBV6-5	.	.	TRBJ1-1	TGTGCCAGCAGTTATTTAAGGGTAACTGAAGCTTTCTTT	CASSYLRVTEAFF
TRBV29-1	TRBD2	.	TRBJ2-5	TGCAGCGTCGCTGGAATAGCGGGGGGCACTTCGGAGACCCAGTACTTC	CSVAGIAGGTSETQYF
TRBV12-3/TRBV12-4	.	.	TRBJ2-5	TGTGCCAGCACCTTAAGGGGGGGGCTTGAGACCCAGTACTTC	CASTLRGGLETQYF
TRBV7-2	TRBD2	few	TRBJ2-1	TGTGCCAGCAGCCCCCAAGCGGGGGACAATGAGCAGTTCTTC	CASSPQAGDNEQFF
TRBV5-1	TRBD1	.	TRBJ1-6	TGCGCCAGCAGCTCCGGGACAGGGGGTTCACCCCTCCGCTTT	CASSSGTGGSPLRF
TRBV7-9	TRBD2	few	TRBJ2-1	TGTGCCAGCAGCTCGCTAGCGGAAACCTCCTACAATGAGCAGTTCTTC	CASSSLAETSYNEQFF
TRBV7-2	TRBD1	few	TRBJ2-2	TGTGCCAGCAGCTGGACAGGGGAGGTAGCCGGGGAGCTGTTTTTT	CASSWTGEVAGELFF
TRBV15	.	.	TRBJ1-6	TGTGCCACCAGAAGAAGACAGAATTCACCCCTCCACTTT	CATRRRQNSPLHF
TRBV6-2/TRBV6-3	.	.	TRBJ2-7	TGTGCCAGCACCATCCGGGACGAGTCCTACGTGCAGTACTTC	CASTIRDESYVQYF
TRBV7-9	TRBD2	few	TRBJ2-3	TGTGCCAGCAGCCCGAGCGGGGTAGCGGGGGGCAGAACGCAGTATTTT	CASSPSGVAGGRTQYF
TRBV6-6	.	few	TRBJ2-2	TGTGCCAGCAGTTACCGACAGGGAGGCGGGGAGCTGTTTTTT	CASSYRQGGGELFF
TRBV6-2/TRBV6-3	.	.	TRBJ1-1	TGTGCCAGCAGCCCACGACGGGACCTGAACACTGAAGCTTTCTTT	CASSPRRDLNTEAFF
TRBV7-2	TRBD2	few	TRBJ2-3	TGTGCCAGCAGCGCTGGACTAGCGGCCAGCACAGATACGCAGTATTTT	CASSAGLAASTDTQYF
TRBV7-2	.	.	TRBJ1-1	TGTGCCAGCAGCCGCTGGGGCGGCGAGAACACTGAAGCTTTCTTT	CASSRWGGENTEAFF
TRBV4-3	.	many	TRBJ1-5	TGCGCCAGCAGCCAAGATCTTCCAGGCTATGGCCAGCCCCAGCATTTT	CASSQDLPGYGQPQHF
TRBV9	.	many	TRBJ2-7	TGTGCCAGCAGCGGCCTCCTTTACGAGCAGTACTTC	CASSGLLYEQYF
TRBV15	TRBD1	.	TRBJ2-3	TGTGCCACCAGTGCTCCCGCCGGGACAGGGGACACAGATACGCAGTATTTT	CATSAPAGTGDTDTQYF
TRBV2	.	.	TRBJ1-1	TGTGCCAGCAGTGTTCTAAGGGCTAACACTGAAGCTTTCTTT	CASSVLRANTEAFF
TRBV6-1	.	few	TRBJ2-5	TGTGCCAGCAGTGAAGGGGGAGCCCAAGAGACCCAGTACTTC	CASSEGGAQETQYF
TRBV29-1	TRBD1	few	TRBJ2-7	TGCAGCCTCGAAGGGGACAGGGGCCACGAGCAGTACTTC	CSLEGDRGHEQYF
TRBV28	.	few	TRBJ1-5	TGTGCCAGCAGTACGATCGACAGTCCCCAGCATTTT	CASSTIDSPQHF
TRBV5-1	TRBD1	few	TRBJ1-2	TGCGCCAGCAGCCCCCGACAGGGCCGGAACTATGGCTACACCTTC	CASSPRQGRNYGYTF
TRBV28	.	few	TRBJ1-1	TGTGCCAGCATAAAACAGGTCGGCACTGAAGCTTTCTTT	CASIKQVGTEAFF
TRBV15	.	.	TRBJ2-5	TGTGCCACCAGCAGAGGGGGATTTGGGTCGTTGGAGACCCAGTACTTC	CATSRGGFGSLETQYF
TRBV6-5	TRBD2	few	TRBJ2-3	TGTGCCAGCAAACGGGGGGGGGCCCTAACGCAGTATTTT	CASKRGGALTQYF
TRBV10-3	.	few	TRBJ2-3	TGTGCCATCAGGGACTCCCCAAGCACAGATACGCAGTATTTT	CAIRDSPSTDTQYF
TRBV5-1	.	many	TRBJ2-1	TGCGCCAGCAGCGGGCGGGCGTACAATGAGCAGTTCTTC	CASSGRAYNEQFF
TRBV18	.	few	TRBJ1-6	TGTGCCAGCTCACCACAGGGGGAAAATTCACCCCTCCACTTT	CASSPQGENSPLHF
TRBV20-1	TRBD2	many	TRBJ2-3	TGCAGTGTTCGGACTAGCGGGGCGCCAGATACGCAGTATTTT	CSVRTSGAPDTQYF
TRBV7-9	.	.	TRBJ2-5	TGTGCCAGCACGCCATTAGGCAGACCATTGACCCAGTACTTC	CASTPLGRPLTQYF
TRBV7-3	TRBD1	few	TRBJ2-3	TGTGCCAGCAGCCCGACAGGGCGGGCGCCGGGTACGCAGTATTTT	CASSPTGRAPGTQYF
TRBV7-8	.	few	TRBJ1-3	TGTGCCAGCAGCATAGAGCCTGGGTTTGGAAACACCATATATTTT	CASSIEPGFGNTIYF
TRBV9	.	.	TRBJ1-6	TGTGCCAGCAGCAACGATTCACCCCTCCACTTT	CASSNDSPLHF